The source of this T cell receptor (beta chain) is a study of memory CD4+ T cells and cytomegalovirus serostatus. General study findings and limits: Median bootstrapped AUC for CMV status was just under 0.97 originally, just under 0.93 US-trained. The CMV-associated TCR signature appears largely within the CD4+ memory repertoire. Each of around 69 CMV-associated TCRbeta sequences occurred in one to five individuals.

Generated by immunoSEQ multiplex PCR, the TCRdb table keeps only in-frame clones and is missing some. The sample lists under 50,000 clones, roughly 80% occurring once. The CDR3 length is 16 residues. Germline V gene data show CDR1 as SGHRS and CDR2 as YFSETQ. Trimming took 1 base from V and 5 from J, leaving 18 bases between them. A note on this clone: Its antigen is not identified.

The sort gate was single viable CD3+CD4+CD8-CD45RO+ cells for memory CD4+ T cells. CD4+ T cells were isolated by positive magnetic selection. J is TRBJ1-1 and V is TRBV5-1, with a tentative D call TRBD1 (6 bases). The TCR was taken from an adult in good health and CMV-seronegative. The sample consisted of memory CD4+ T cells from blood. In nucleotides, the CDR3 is TGCGCCAGCAGCTTGTCCGGGGCAGGGGATCAAACTGAAGCTTTCTTT. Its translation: CASSLSGAGDQTEAFF.